This is a list of T cell receptor beta chains from one sample in a study of shared clonotypes between healthy human individuals. Assay: immunoSEQ multiplex PCR; the TCRdb copy retains only in-frame clones and omits some. The sample lists roughly 1,000,000 clones; about four fifths were seen once. The sequenced sample was memory CD4+ T cells from PBMCs. All receptors derive from a man aged 18 to 29 in good health. Some clones in this sample may be carry-over from other donors' samples. The CDR3 runs from the conserved cysteine through the conserved F or W. The D gene is left open where the match is weak. Clone size is not always given. Where it is, it says once, few, many or a class for expanded clones.

v_call	clone_size	j_call	d_call	cdr3_aa	cdr3_nt
TRBV2	-	TRBJ1-5	-	CASGAGPGQPQHF	TGTGCCAGCGGGGCCGGTCCCGGGCAGCCCCAGCATTTT
TRBV5-6	-	TRBJ2-5	-	CASSPLGQETQYF	TGTGCCAGCAGCCCCCTGGGCCAAGAGACCCAGTACTTC
TRBV5-1	-	TRBJ1-2	-	CASSLGVRAGYTF	TGCGCCAGCAGCCTAGGGGTACGGGCTGGCTACACCTTC
TRBV7-8	-	TRBJ2-3	-	CASSLWGRSTDTQYF	TGTGCCAGCAGCTTATGGGGGCGTAGCACAGATACGCAGTATTTT
TRBV19	-	TRBJ1-5	-	CASSGAARNQPQHF	TGTGCCAGTAGTGGCGCCGCAAGGAATCAGCCCCAGCATTTT
TRBV5-1	few	TRBJ1-1	-	CASSLVADTEAFF	TGCGCCAGCAGCTTGGTGGCAGATACTGAAGCTTTCTTT
TRBV5-1	-	TRBJ2-1	TRBD2	CASSFLAGGNEQFF	TGCGCCAGCAGCTTTTTAGCGGGCGGAAATGAGCAGTTCTTC
TRBV29-1	-	TRBJ2-7	TRBD1	CSAGQGRAIYEQYF	TGCAGCGCCGGACAGGGTCGAGCCATCTACGAGCAGTACTTC
TRBV5-1	many	TRBJ1-1	TRBD1	CASSNGQGETEAFF	TGCGCCAGCAGCAACGGACAGGGGGAGACTGAAGCTTTCTTT
TRBV28	-	TRBJ2-5	-	CASSPPGSGETQYF	TGTGCCAGCAGCCCGCCCGGGAGCGGCGAGACCCAGTACTTC
TRBV7-2	-	TRBJ2-7	-	CASSGGGTYEQYF	TGTGCCAGCAGCGGAGGGGGTACCTACGAGCAGTACTTC
TRBV28	-	TRBJ2-5	TRBD2	CASSLLAGDETQYF	TGTGCCAGCAGTTTACTAGCGGGAGATGAGACCCAGTACTTC
TRBV9	once	TRBJ2-7	-	CATLGIYEQYF	TGTGCCACCTTGGGGATCTACGAGCAGTACTTC
TRBV11-1	-	TRBJ2-1	-	CASSTQGVEQFF	TGTGCCAGCAGCACACAGGGAGTTGAGCAGTTCTTC
TRBV18	many	TRBJ2-7	-	CASSSRQSYEQYF	TGTGCCAGCTCATCACGGCAATCCTACGAGCAGTACTTC
TRBV18	-	TRBJ2-7	-	CASSQMGGAYEQYF	TGTGCCAGCTCCCAAATGGGGGGTGCCTACGAGCAGTACTTC
TRBV7-2	few	TRBJ2-1	-	CASSLDPYLSYNEQFF	TGTGCCAGCAGCCTGGACCCGTATCTCTCCTACAATGAGCAGTTCTTC
TRBV7-7	-	TRBJ2-5	TRBD1	CASSPQGAFETQYF	TGTGCCAGCAGTCCTCAGGGGGCATTTGAGACCCAGTACTTC
TRBV6-1	-	TRBJ1-1	-	CASGPRWGLGTEAFF	TGTGCCAGCGGTCCGCGTTGGGGGCTCGGCACTGAAGCTTTCTTT
TRBV18	once	TRBJ1-4	-	CASSPYFSTNEKLFF	TGTGCCAGCTCACCATATTTTTCAACTAATGAAAAACTGTTTTTT
TRBV5-6	few	TRBJ2-7	-	CASSLYSPYEQYF	TGTGCCAGCAGCTTGTATAGTCCCTACGAGCAGTACTTC
TRBV18	-	TRBJ2-3	TRBD1	CASSPVGQGSTDTQYF	TGTGCCAGCTCACCGGTCGGACAGGGAAGCACAGATACGCAGTATTTT
TRBV7-8	few	TRBJ1-1	TRBD1	CASSPGQGAFF	TGTGCCAGCAGCCCAGGACAGGGAGCTTTCTTT
TRBV9	-	TRBJ2-1	-	CASSVSEGTQFF	TGTGCCAGCAGCGTAAGTGAGGGAACACAGTTCTTC
TRBV5-1	-	TRBJ1-2	-	CASSLGRGAYGYTF	TGCGCCAGCAGCTTGGGGAGGGGCGCCTATGGCTACACCTTC
TRBV15	-	TRBJ2-1	TRBD2	CATSTTSGNYNEQFF	TGTGCCACCAGCACTACTAGCGGGAATTACAATGAGCAGTTCTTC
TRBV5-1	-	TRBJ2-3	-	CASSLVGSLDPTDTQYF	TGCGCCAGCAGCTTGGTTGGTAGCCTCGACCCCACAGATACGCAGTATTTT
TRBV5-6	-	TRBJ2-3	TRBD2	CASSPRGVMDTQYF	TGTGCCAGCAGCCCACGGGGGGTTATGGATACGCAGTATTTT